This TCR beta chain was captured in a study of blood T cell repertoires in COVID-19. Study details: Some COVID-19 samples were acute and others convalescent; all came from the United States, Italy and Spain.

Sequencing was performed with immunoSEQ multiplex PCR; in TCRdb, only in-frame clones are kept and a portion is missing. The sample consists of about 270,000 clones, about 88% of them appearing once. With 11 bases clipped from V and 4 bases from J, the junction kept 19 bases outside the gene matches. The CDR3 is 16 residues long. The germline V gene has CDR1 SGHVS and CDR2 FNYEAQ. The source of this sequence is a woman aged 45-65 years who had recovered from COVID-19. The sample consisted of PBMCs or T cells enriched from blood (not recorded which). V and J are TRBV7-6 and TRBJ2-5, with TRBD2 identical over 7 bases. The CDR3 DNA reads as TGTGCCCTAAGTAGCTCCTTCGGGGGAGGGCCAGAGACCCAGTACTTC. It is translated as CALSSSFGGGPETQYF. Full variable domain (outside the CDR3, taken from reference TRBV7-6 and TRBJ2-5): GAGVSQSPRYKVTKRGQDVALRCDPISGHVSLYWYRQALGQGPEFLTYFNYEAQQDKSGLPNDRFSAERPEGSISTLTIQRTEQRDSAMYRCALSSSFGGGPETQYFGPGTRLLVL.